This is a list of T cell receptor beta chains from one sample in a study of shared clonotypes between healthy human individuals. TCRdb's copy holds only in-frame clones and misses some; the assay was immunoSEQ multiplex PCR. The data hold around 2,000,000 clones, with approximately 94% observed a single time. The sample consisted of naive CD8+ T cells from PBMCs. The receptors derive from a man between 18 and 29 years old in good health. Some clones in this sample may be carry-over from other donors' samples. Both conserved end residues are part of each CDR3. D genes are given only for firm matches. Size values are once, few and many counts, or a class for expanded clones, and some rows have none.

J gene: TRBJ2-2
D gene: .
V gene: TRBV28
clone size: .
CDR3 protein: CASSFLEYTGELFF
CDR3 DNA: TGTGCCAGCAGTTTTCTAGAATACACCGGGGAGCTGTTTTTT

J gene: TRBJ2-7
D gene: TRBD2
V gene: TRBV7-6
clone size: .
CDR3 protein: CASSRISGTSEQYF
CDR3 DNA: TGTGCCAGCAGCAGAATTAGCGGGACAAGCGAGCAGTACTTC

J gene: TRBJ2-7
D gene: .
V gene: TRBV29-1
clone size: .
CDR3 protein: CSVLARSSYEQYF
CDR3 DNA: TGCAGCGTTTTGGCGAGGAGCTCCTACGAGCAGTACTTC

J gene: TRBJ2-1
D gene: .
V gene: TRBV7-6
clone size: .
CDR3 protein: CASSLETRAFHNEQFF
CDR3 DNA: TGTGCCAGCAGCTTAGAAACTAGGGCGTTCCACAATGAGCAGTTCTTC

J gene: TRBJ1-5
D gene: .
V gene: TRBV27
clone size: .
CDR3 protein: CASSPDLGNQPQHF
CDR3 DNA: TGTGCCAGCAGTCCGGACCTGGGGAATCAGCCCCAGCATTTT

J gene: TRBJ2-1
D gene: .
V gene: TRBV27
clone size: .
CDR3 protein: CASSLVRENEQFF
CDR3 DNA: TGTGCCAGCAGTTTGGTCAGGGAGAATGAGCAGTTCTTC

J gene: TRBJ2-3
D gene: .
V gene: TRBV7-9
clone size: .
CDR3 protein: CASSARGAGGTQYF
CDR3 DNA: TGTGCCAGCAGCGCCCGCGGGGCTGGTGGTACGCAGTATTTT

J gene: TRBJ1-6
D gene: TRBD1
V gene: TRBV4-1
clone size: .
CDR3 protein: CASRQSGQGGSPLHF
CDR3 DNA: TGCGCCAGCAGACAAAGCGGACAGGGTGGTTCACCCCTCCACTTT

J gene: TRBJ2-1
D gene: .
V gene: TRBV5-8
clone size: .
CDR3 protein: CASSLVPGNEQFF
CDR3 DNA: TGTGCCAGCAGCTTGGTCCCCGGCAATGAGCAGTTCTTC

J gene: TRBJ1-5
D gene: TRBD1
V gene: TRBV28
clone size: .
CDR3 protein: CASTRQGPQPQHF
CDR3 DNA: TGTGCCAGCACCAGACAGGGTCCTCAGCCCCAGCATTTT

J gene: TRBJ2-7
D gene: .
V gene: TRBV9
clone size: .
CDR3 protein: CASSPRAGKGEQYF
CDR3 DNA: TGTGCCAGCTCCCCACGGGCCGGGAAAGGCGAGCAGTACTTC

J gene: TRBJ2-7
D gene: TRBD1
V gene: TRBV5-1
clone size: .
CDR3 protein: CASRKDRTYEQYF
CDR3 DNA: TGCGCCAGTAGGAAGGACAGGACGTACGAGCAGTACTTC

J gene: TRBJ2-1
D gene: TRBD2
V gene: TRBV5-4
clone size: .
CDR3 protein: CARGTSGDEQFF
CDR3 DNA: TGTGCCAGGGGGACTAGCGGAGATGAGCAGTTCTTC

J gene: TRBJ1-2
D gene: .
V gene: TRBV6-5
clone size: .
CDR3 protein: CASRTQGKYKNGYTF
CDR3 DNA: TGTGCCAGCAGAACTCAAGGGAAATACAAGAATGGCTACACCTTC

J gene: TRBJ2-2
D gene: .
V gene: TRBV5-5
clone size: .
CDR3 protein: CASSFDSLTGELFF
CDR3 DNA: TGTGCCAGCAGCTTCGACAGCCTCACCGGGGAGCTGTTTTTT

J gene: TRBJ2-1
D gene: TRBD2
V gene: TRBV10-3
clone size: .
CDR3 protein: CAISPRTSIHEQFF
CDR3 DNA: TGTGCCATCAGCCCGAGGACTAGTATCCATGAGCAGTTCTTC

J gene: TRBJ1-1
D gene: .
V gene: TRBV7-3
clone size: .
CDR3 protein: CASSLTYRRGDTEAFF
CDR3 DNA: TGTGCCAGCAGCTTAACGTATCGCCGGGGAGACACTGAAGCTTTCTTT

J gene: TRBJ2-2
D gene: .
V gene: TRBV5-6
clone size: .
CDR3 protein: CASSQDSPVNTGELFF
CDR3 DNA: TGTGCCAGCAGCCAGGACAGCCCTGTAAACACCGGGGAGCTGTTTTTT

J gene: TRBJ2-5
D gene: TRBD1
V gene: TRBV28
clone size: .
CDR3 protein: CASTQTGGQETQYF
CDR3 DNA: TGTGCCAGCACCCAGACAGGGGGCCAAGAGACCCAGTACTTC

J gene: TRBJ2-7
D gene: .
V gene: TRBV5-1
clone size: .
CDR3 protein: CASSFSGEGREQYF
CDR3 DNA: TGCGCCAGCAGCTTTTCTGGAGAGGGTCGCGAGCAGTACTTC

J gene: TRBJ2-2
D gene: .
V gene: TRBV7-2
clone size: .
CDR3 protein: CASRKKFGVGRPNTGELFF
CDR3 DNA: TGTGCCAGCAGAAAAAAATTCGGTGTGGGGAGGCCGAACACCGGGGAGCTGTTTTTT

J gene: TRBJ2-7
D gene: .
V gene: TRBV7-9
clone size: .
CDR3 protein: CASSLAVGRSSYEQYF
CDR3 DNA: TGTGCCAGCAGCTTAGCGGTCGGTCGGAGCTCCTACGAGCAGTACTTC

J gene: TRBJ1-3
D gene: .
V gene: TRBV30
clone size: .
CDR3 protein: CAWSVGPRNTIYF
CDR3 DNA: TGTGCCTGGAGTGTTGGACCCCGAAACACCATATATTTT

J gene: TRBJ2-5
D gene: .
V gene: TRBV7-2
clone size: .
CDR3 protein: CASSLGGRSQYF
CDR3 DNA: TGTGCCAGCAGCTTAGGGGGACGTTCCCAGTACTTC

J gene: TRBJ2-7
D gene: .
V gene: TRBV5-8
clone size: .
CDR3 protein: CASRPSSAYEQYF
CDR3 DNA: TGTGCCAGCAGACCCTCTAGCGCCTACGAGCAGTACTTC

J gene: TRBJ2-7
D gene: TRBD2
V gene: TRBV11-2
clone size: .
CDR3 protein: CASSFGLAGYYEQYF
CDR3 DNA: TGTGCCAGCAGCTTTGGACTAGCGGGGTACTACGAGCAGTACTTC

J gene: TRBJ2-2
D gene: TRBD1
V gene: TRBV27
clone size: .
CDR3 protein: CASWATGGNTGELFF
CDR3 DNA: TGTGCCAGCTGGGCGACAGGGGGTAACACCGGGGAGCTGTTTTTT

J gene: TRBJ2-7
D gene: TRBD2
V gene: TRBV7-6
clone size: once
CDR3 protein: CASSSLAGGPLEQYF
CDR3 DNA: TGTGCCAGCAGTTCTTTAGCGGGAGGGCCGCTCGAGCAGTACTTC

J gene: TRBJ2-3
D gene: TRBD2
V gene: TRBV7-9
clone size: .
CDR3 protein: CASKAPTSGSRSTQYF
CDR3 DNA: TGTGCCAGCAAGGCCCCAACTAGCGGGAGTCGGAGTACGCAGTATTTT

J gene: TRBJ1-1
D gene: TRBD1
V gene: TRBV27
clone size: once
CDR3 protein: CASSLGTGFVAFF
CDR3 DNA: TGTGCCAGCAGTCTCGGGACAGGCTTTGTAGCTTTCTTT

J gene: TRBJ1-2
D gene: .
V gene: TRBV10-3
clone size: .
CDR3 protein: CAITTQTGGVYGYTF
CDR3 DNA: TGTGCCATCACCACCCAGACAGGAGGGGTCTATGGCTACACCTTC

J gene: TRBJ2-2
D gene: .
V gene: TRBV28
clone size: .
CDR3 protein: CASSSRTTNTGELFF
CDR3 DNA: TGTGCCAGCAGTTCCCGGACTACGAACACCGGGGAGCTGTTTTTT

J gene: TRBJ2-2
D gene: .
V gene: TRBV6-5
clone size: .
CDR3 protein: CASSLDRNTGELFF
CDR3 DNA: TGTGCCAGCAGTTTGGACAGGAACACCGGGGAGCTGTTTTTT

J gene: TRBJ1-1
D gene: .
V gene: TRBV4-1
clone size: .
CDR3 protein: CASSDGLQVNTEAFF
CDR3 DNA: TGCGCCAGCAGCGACGGCCTTCAGGTGAACACTGAAGCTTTCTTT

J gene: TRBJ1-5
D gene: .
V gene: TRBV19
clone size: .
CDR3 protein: CASSRDRTGGNQPQHF
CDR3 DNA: TGTGCCAGTAGTAGAGACCGGACCGGAGGCAATCAGCCCCAGCATTTT

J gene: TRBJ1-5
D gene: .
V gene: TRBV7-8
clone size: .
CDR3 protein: CASSPRGRGNQPQHF
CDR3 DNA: TGTGCCAGCAGCCCACGGGGTAGGGGAAATCAGCCCCAGCATTTT